This T cell receptor beta chain originates from a study of OX40 agonist ivuxolimab in advanced cancers. Study-wide context: Those treated in dose escalation had hepatocellular carcinoma, melanoma, renal cell cancer or head and neck cancer.

Data came from immunoSEQ multiplex PCR; TCRdb stores just in-frame clones and leaves some out. The repertoire has roughly 88,000 clones, about 90% of them found once; the top ten carry approximately 4%. Findings of the study overall: Mean expanded clone counts were higher in CD8+ than CD4+ T cells. At 0.1 to 3.0 mg/kg and by week 6, clonal expansion occurred in CD4+ and CD8+ blood T cells.

The V gene's germline CDR1 is MNHNS and CDR2 SASEGT. The CDR3 spans 15 residues. V shed 2 bases and J 2 bases; nucleotides not matched to a gene: 4. Points on this clone: The antigen is undetermined.

The receptor was derived from an adult with an advanced solid tumor such as melanoma, head and neck, liver or kidney cancer. The chain uses TRBV6-1 and TRBJ2-5; 8 bases align to TRBD1. The starting material was CD4+ or CD8+ T cells sorted from blood, obtained in a trial of the OX40 agonist ivuxolimab. The CDR3: CASSEQTGVQETQYF. As DNA, the CDR3 is TGTGCCAGCAGTGAACAGACAGGGGTACAAGAGACCCAGTACTTC.